The 31 T cell receptor beta chains below come from one sample, sequenced in a study of cytomegalovirus exposure and HLA in healthy donors. Amplification used 60 Vbeta primers and 13 Jbeta primers. Sequenced by immunoSEQ multiplex PCR; TCRdb stores in-frame clones only, minus some. The repertoire holds 90,000 to 130,000 clones, nearly 80% seen once, with around 1.3% in the top ten. The sample comprised PBMCs. All receptors come from a young woman in good health and CMV-seronegative.

This clone was picked up a small number of times. This sequence joins TRBV7-8 and TRBJ1-6, with TRBD1 matching over 9 bases. V dropped 4 bases and J dropped 9; count of bases not matched to a gene: 1. The CDR3 has 13 amino acids. Germline V gene data show CDR1 as SGHVS and CDR2 as FQNEAQ. The CDR3 here is CASSWDRVSPLHF. The DNA of the CDR3 is TGTGCCAGCAGCTGGGACAGGGTTTCACCCCTCCACTTT.

The chain is built from TRBV9 and TRBJ1-1; D gene ambiguous. Per germline, CDR1 SGDLS and CDR2 YYNGEE. The CDR3 is 16 amino acids. Deletions cut 1 base from V and 0 bases from J, with 13 bases between. The CDR3 nucleotides are TGTGCCAGCAGCGTAAGCGGGGTTTCTTTGAACACTGAAGCTTTCTTT. Protein sequence: CASSVSGVSLNTEAFF.

J is TRBJ2-7 and V is TRBV10-3; 10 bases align to TRBD1. This CDR3 spans 13 amino acids. Trimming at V came to 9 bases and at J to 2 bases, leaving 4 bases not matched to a gene. In germline, CDR1 is ENHRY, CDR2 SYGVKD. The CDR3 nucleotides are TGTGCCATAGGGACAGGGGAAACCTACGAGCAGTACTTC. Translated, it gives CAIGTGETYEQYF.

On this clone: Here the CDR3 omits its conserved ending phenylalanine or tryptophan, so a read error is the likely source. The chain uses TRBV4-3 and TRBJ2-2; no reliable D call. Germline lookup yields CDR1 LGHNA and CDR2 YSLEER. This CDR3 comprises 17 residues. V gave up 0 bases and J gave up 0 bases, with 11 bases separating them. The CDR3 DNA follows: TGCGCCAGCAGCCAAGAATACACTTTCGCGAACACCGGGGAGCTGTTTGTT. Its translation is CASSQEYTFANTGELFV.

This clone was detected once. V and J are TRBV6-5 and TRBJ1-1, with D tentatively TRBD1 (5 bases). Germline CDR1 is MNHEY and CDR2 is SVGAGI. The CDR3 runs 14 residues. Trimming removed 7 bases at V and 3 bases at J, with 15 bases between. CDR3 sequence (DNA): TGTGCCAGCAAATGGGGGGTTAGGGACACTGAAGCTTTCTTT. As protein: CASKWGVRDTEAFF.

This rearrangement joins TRBV30 to TRBJ2-7, with 8 positions matching TRBD2. J was trimmed by 2 bases and V by 3 bases; bases with no gene match: 6. The CDR3 totals 14 residues. Germline values: CDR1 GTSNPN, CDR2 SVGIG (reference sequence). The CDR3 protein is CAWSHRTSPYEQYF. CDR3 DNA: TGTGCCTGGAGCCATCGGACTAGCCCCTACGAGCAGTACTTC.

V and J are TRBV19 and TRBJ1-5, with D perhaps matching TRBD1 (6 bases). Trimming cost V 8 bases and J 6 bases, with 14 bases left between them. The V gene's germline CDR1 is LNHDA and CDR2 SQIVND (reference sequence). This CDR3 is 13 amino acids long. This chain's CDR3 is CASADRSGQPQHF. The CDR3 nucleotides are TGTGCCAGTGCTGACAGGTCTGGTCAGCCCCAGCATTTT. Complete variable domain (other parts from reference TRBV19 and TRBJ1-5): DGGITQSPKYLFRKEGQNVTLSCEQNLNHDAMYWYRQDPGQGLRLIYYSQIVNDFQKGDIAEGYSVSREKKESFPLTVTSAQKNPTAFYLCASADRSGQPQHFGDGTRLSIL.

The CDR3 sequence: CASSPDRGRENEQYF. The CDR3 bases are TGTGCCAGCAGTCCTGACAGGGGGCGGGAAAACGAGCAGTACTTC. The chain has TRBV27 and TRBJ2-7; 10 nucleotides match TRBD1. The CDR3 runs 15 residues. The germline CDR1 and CDR2 sequences are MNHEY and SMNVEV (reference sequence). With V trimmed by 5 bases and J by 5 bases, 9 bases remained unmatched.

The chain couples TRBV6-5 to TRBJ1-1, with 7 nucleotides matching TRBD1. CDR3 length equals 13 residues. Germline loops: CDR1 MNHEY, CDR2 SVGAGI. The junction had 6 bases not matched to a gene; V was cut back by 6 bases and J by 5 bases. CDR3 nucleotide sequence: TGTGCCAGCAGCCACAGGGGTGGAACTGAAGCTTTCTTT. This sequence encodes CASSHRGGTEAFF.

The V gene is TRBV28, the J gene TRBJ1-1; D is possibly TRBD1 (5 bases). The CDR3 is 15 residues long. Germline lookup yields CDR1 MDHEN and CDR2 SYDVKM. V lost 3 bases and J lost 1, with 12 bases in between. CDR3 DNA: TGTGCCAGCAGTTTGAGCAGGGCGCAGAACACTGAAGCTTTCTTT. Translated: CASSLSRAQNTEAFF.

For the CDR3, the DNA is TGTGCCAGCAGCTCGCCGGACAGGGGAGAACGCTACACCTTC. It codes for CASSSPDRGERYTF. The chain links TRBV7-9 to TRBJ1-2; 9 nucleotides agree with TRBD1. V was clipped by 4 bases and J by 9 bases; unmatched bases: 9. Germline CDR1 is SEHNR and CDR2 is FQNEAQ (reference sequence). This CDR3 has 14 residues.

This clone was counted a few times. V and J are TRBV28 and TRBJ1-3; D call uncertain. The V end lost 6 bases, the J end lost 0 bases, and 12 bases lay between the germline ends. Germline loops: CDR1 MDHEN, CDR2 SYDVKM. This CDR3 region has 15 residues. In nucleotides, the CDR3 is TGTGCCAGCAGCTCCTCGGGGAGCTCTGGAAACACCATATATTTT. This gives the protein CASSSSGSSGNTIYF.

This clone was observed a single time. The rearrangement links TRBV7-8 to TRBJ2-7, with TRBD2 identical over 10 bases. Germline values: CDR1 SGHVS, CDR2 FQNEAQ. The CDR3 length is 14 residues. With 5 bases clipped from V and 3 bases from J, the junction kept 4 bases outside the gene matches. The CDR3 sequence is CASSETSGYYEQYF. DNA of the CDR3: TGTGCCAGCAGCGAGACTAGCGGGTACTACGAGCAGTACTTC.

The chain carries TRBV2 and TRBJ1-1; D is perhaps TRBD1 (5 bases). The germline V gene encodes CDR1 SNHLY and CDR2 FYNNEI. The CDR3 runs to 15 residues. V was pared by 5 bases and J by 4 bases, with 17 bases between. CDR3 sequence (DNA): TGTGCCAGCAGTAAGAGGGGAGGAGAAGTCACTGAAGCTTTCTTT. As protein: CASSKRGGEVTEAFF.

The chain couples TRBV10-3 to TRBJ2-2, with 7 bases aligning to TRBD1. This CDR3 is built from 12 residues. The V gene's germline CDR1 is ENHRY and CDR2 SYGVKD. The ends lost 10 bases at V and 6 bases at J; junction bases unmatched: 5. CDR3 in amino acids: CATRGTAGELFF. Written as DNA, the CDR3 is TGTGCCACGCGAGGGACAGCCGGGGAGCTGTTTTTT.

This clone has more than one count but fewer than ten. An end of the junction differs from the germline gene, which may be a read error. The chain joins TRBV18 to TRBJ2-1; weak D call: TRBD1 (6 bases). Germline CDR1 reads KGHSH; CDR2 reads LQKENI. The CDR3 totals 16 residues. The DNA of the CDR3 is TGTGCCAGCTCGCCACAAAGGGGGTTAGACTACAATGAGCAGTTCTTC. It specifies CASSPQRGLDYNEQFF.

V is TRBV4-2 and J is TRBJ1-3; D is unresolved. The CDR3 contains 16 residues. V dropped 5 bases and J dropped 0 bases, with 14 bases sitting between them. Looked up from germline, CDR1 is LGHNA and CDR2 is YNFKEQ. CDR3 loop: CASSGGLGNSGNTIYF. The CDR3 DNA sequence: TGTGCCAGCAGCGGAGGTTTGGGAAACTCTGGAAACACCATATATTTT.

The chain links TRBV7-9 to TRBJ1-5; 9 bases map to TRBD1. The CDR3 is 17 amino acids. J gave up 0 bases and V 7 bases, and 10 bases lay outside the gene matches. The V gene's germline CDR1 is SEHNR and CDR2 FQNEAQ (reference sequence). The DNA of the CDR3 is TGTGCCAGCACCCGGACAGGGGAAGCCGATAGCAATCAGCCCCAGCATTTT. Translating it yields CASTRTGEADSNQPQHF.

V gene TRBV15 combines with J gene TRBJ2-2; D ambiguous. V was clipped by 0 bases and J by 1 base, with 6 bases between them. CDR3 length equals 15 residues. Germline-derived CDR1 and CDR2 are LNHNV and YYDKDF (reference sequence). CDR3 amino acids: CATSRELENTGELFF. CDR3 bases: TGTGCCACCAGCAGAGAACTCGAGAACACCGGGGAGCTGTTTTTT.

V is TRBV23-1 and J is TRBJ1-3, with 7 bases fitting TRBD1. TRBV23-1 has ORF status, its function being uncertain. The CDR3 has 15 amino acids. The V segment lost 4 bases and the J segment 2 bases; nucleotides outside the gene matches: 5. CDR3 region: CASSRQGGPGNTIYF. CDR3 bases: TGCGCCAGCAGTCGACAGGGTGGCCCTGGAAACACCATATATTTT.

V usage is TRBV30 and J usage is TRBJ1-5; the D gene is possibly TRBD1 (6 bases). The ends were cut back, 3 bases at V and 6 bases at J, with 12 bases in the middle. Per the germline V gene, CDR1 is GTSNPN and CDR2 is SVGIG (reference sequence). The CDR3 loop spans 13 amino acids. The chain's CDR3 is CAWSETGSQPQHF. The CDR3 nucleotides are TGTGCCTGGAGCGAAACAGGGAGTCAGCCCCAGCATTTT.

The V call is TRBV6-5, the J call TRBJ2-1; TRBD2 matches at 9 bases. CDR1 is MNHEY and CDR2 is SVGAGI in the germline V gene. V gave up 6 bases and J gave up 12 bases; unmatched junction bases: 15. The CDR3 has 15 amino acids. The CDR3 nucleotides are TGTGCCAGCAGCTATAGCGGGAGCGCGATTGAGGGGCAGTTCTTC. This translates into CASSYSGSAIEGQFF.

This clone showed up just once. This chain joins TRBV28 and TRBJ2-5, with 7 bases aligning to TRBD2. The trim removed 7 bases at V and 2 bases at J, leaving 7 bases unmatched. Germline V gene data show CDR1 as MDHEN and CDR2 as SYDVKM. This CDR3 comprises 14 residues. DNA for the CDR3: TGTGCCAGCACCCCCAGCGGGATACAAGAGACCCAGTACTTC. Translation: CASTPSGIQETQYF. Full variable domain (outside the CDR3, taken from reference TRBV28 and TRBJ2-5): DVKVTQSSRYLVKRTGEKVFLECVQDMDHENMFWYRQDPGLGLRLIYFSYDVKMKEKGDIPEGYSVSREKKERFSLILESASTNQTSMYLCASTPSGIQETQYFGPGTRLLVL.

The chain employs TRBV28 and TRBJ1-5; weak D call: TRBD1 (5 bases). This CDR3 has 14 amino acids. Trimming cost V 6 bases and J 2 bases, with 11 bases left between them. In germline, CDR1 is MDHEN, CDR2 SYDVKM. CDR3 DNA sequence: TGTGCCAGCAGGGGAGGGGCGGGCAATCAGCCCCAGCATTTT. Protein product: CASRGGAGNQPQHF.

V and J are TRBV5-1 and TRBJ2-7; TRBD2 matches 9 bases. CDR1 and CDR2 (germline): SGHRS, YFSETQ. CDR3 size: 16 residues. The junction had 8 bases not matched to a gene; V was cut back by 4 bases and J by 0 bases. The CDR3 spells CASSNKREATSYEQYF. The CDR3 DNA follows: TGCGCCAGCAGCAACAAGCGGGAGGCCACCTCCTACGAGCAGTACTTC.

The chain is built from TRBV5-1 and TRBJ2-7; 10 bases agree with TRBD1. Germline CDR1 is SGHRS and CDR2 is YFSETQ. The CDR3 has 14 amino acids. The V and J ends lost 7 bases and 4 bases, in that order; junction bases with no gene match: 8. The CDR3 spells CASGFGTGDYEQYF. Written as DNA, the CDR3 is TGCGCCAGCGGTTTTGGGACAGGGGATTACGAGCAGTACTTC.

This chain uses TRBV5-4 with TRBJ2-3; D uncertain. There are 12 residues in the CDR3. The V end was cut by 0 bases, the J end by 7 bases, with 6 bases between. Germline CDR1 SGHNT, CDR2 YYREEE (reference sequence). The CDR3 bases are TGTGCCAGCAGCTTGGGTCCTTATACGCAGTATTTT. This translates into CASSLGPYTQYF.

J is TRBJ2-5 and V is TRBV4-1; the D gene is possibly TRBD1 (6 bases). The germline V gene has CDR1 MGHRA and CDR2 YSYEKL. Trimming left V 0 bases short and J 5 bases short, with 13 bases between. This CDR3 has 15 residues. CDR3 region: CASSQERQARETQYF. CDR3 nucleotide sequence: TGCGCCAGCAGCCAAGAACGACAGGCTAGGGAGACCCAGTACTTC.

The V gene is TRBV7-2, the J gene TRBJ1-1; D might be TRBD1 (5 bases). The CDR3 sequence is 14 residues long. V lost 2 bases and J 10 bases, leaving 17 bases between the germline ends. Germline V gene data show CDR1 as SGHTA and CDR2 as FQGNSA. The CDR3 DNA reads as TGTGCCAGCAGCTTAAGGCGAGCAGGGCTTAGAGCTTTCTTT. Protein sequence: CASSLRRAGLRAFF. Full variable domain (rest looked up from reference TRBV7-2 and TRBJ1-1): GAGVSQSPSNKVTEKGKDVELRCDPISGHTALYWYRQSLGQGLEFLIYFQGNSAPDKSGLPSDRFSAERTGGSVSTLTIQRTQQEDSAVYLCASSLRRAGLRAFFGQGTRLTVV.

This clone was picked up a small number of times. The CDR3, as DNA: TGTGCCAGCAGTTTATCGGGAGCTAACTATGGCTACACCTTC. Its protein is CASSLSGANYGYTF. The rearrangement joins TRBV27 to TRBJ1-2; D not certain. Germline CDR1 and CDR2: MNHEY and SMNVEV (reference sequence). CDR3 size: 14 residues. The V gene lost 0 bases and the J gene lost 0 bases, with 5 bases spanning the gap.

V gene TRBV18 combines with J gene TRBJ2-2; D uncertain. The CDR3 runs 17 residues. Germline V gene data show CDR1 as KGHSH and CDR2 as LQKENI. V was cut by 0 bases and J by 1 base, with 12 bases left in between. The CDR3 DNA sequence: TGTGCCAGCTCACCACCGGTGGCGGCTCAGAACACCGGGGAGCTGTTTTTT. This sequence encodes CASSPPVAAQNTGELFF.